This T cell receptor beta chain was recovered during a study of beta chain features in type 1 diabetes. Overall study: Patients were similar to healthy donors in age and gender (as well as in cell yields). Study observations and caveats: For type 1 diabetes patients, VDJ junctions showed fewer insertions and more deletions. Shortening that was moderate but significant affected the TCRB CDR3s of Type 1 diabetes patients in all four CD4+ subsets.

Points on this clone: The antigen is unknown.

V lost 7 bases and J 4 bases, leaving 10 bases between the germline ends. Germline V gene sequence: CDR1 LNHDA, CDR2 SQIVND (reference sequence). This CDR3 is 13 amino acids long. Sequenced material consisted of expressed TCRB transcripts (all of the isolated RNA was reverse transcribed). Assay: immunoSEQ multiplex PCR; the TCRdb copy retains only in-frame clones and omits some. The sample lists about 130,000 clones; around a tenth were seen once. The chain carries TRBV19 and TRBJ2-2; D possibly corresponds to TRBD2 (6 bases). This sequence was found in a man younger than 30 in good health. Sequencing was carried out using central memory CD4+ T cells from blood. The CDR3 DNA reads TGTGCCAGTACCGGGGGACGCACCGGGGAGCTGTTTTTT. It translates to CASTGGRTGELFF.